Below, 32 T cell receptor beta chains from the same sample are listed, as sequenced in a study of PD-1 blockade in classical Hodgkin lymphoma. Assay: immunoSEQ multiplex PCR; the TCRdb copy retains only in-frame clones and omits some. The sample carries some 30,000 clones, 65% to 75% recorded once. Each and every patient relapsed after autologous stem cell transplantation, and patients got differing brentuximab vedotin exposure. Sequencing was performed on peripheral blood mononuclear cells (PBMCs), taken before the second cycle of nivolumab. Receptor source: a human donor with classical Hodgkin lymphoma.

The V and J genes are TRBV27 and TRBJ2-3; D is possibly TRBD2 (5 bases). CDR3 length equals 15 residues. Trimming shortened V by 5 bases and J by 1 base, and 13 bases separated the two germline ends. CDR1 and CDR2 from the germline V gene are MNHEY and SMNVEV (reference sequence). The CDR3 is CASSVRVGGTDTQYF. The CDR3 nucleotides are TGTGCCAGCAGTGTCCGGGTGGGAGGCACAGATACGCAGTATTTT.

This clone has ten or more counts. This chain connects TRBV7-2 to TRBJ2-2; 12 nucleotides agree with TRBD2. The germline V gene encodes CDR1 SGHTA and CDR2 FQGNSA. V lost 5 bases, J lost 2 bases, and 0 bases stayed unmatched. The CDR3 length is 15 residues. In DNA form, the CDR3 reads TGTGCCAGCAGCGGACTAGCGGGAAACACCGGGGAGCTGTTTTTT. The encoded protein is CASSGLAGNTGELFF.

The chain recombines TRBV18 with TRBJ2-7, with TRBD2 identical over 8 bases. Trimming removed 4 bases from V and 5 bases from J; junction bases left unmatched: 1. The CDR3 has 12 amino acids. In germline, CDR1 is KGHSH, CDR2 LQKENI. The CDR3 region is CASSLLADEQYF. DNA of the CDR3: TGTGCCAGCTCACTACTAGCGGACGAGCAGTACTTC.

The rearrangement links TRBV6-5 to TRBJ1-6; 7 nucleotides agree with TRBD1. This CDR3 spans 15 amino acids. The germline gives CDR1 MNHEY, CDR2 SVGAGI. V shed 4 bases, J shed 5 bases, and the junction held 5 bases outside the gene matches. The CDR3 bases are TGTGCCAGCAGTTTTGGGGACAGAAATAATTCACCCCTCCACTTT. This encodes CASSFGDRNNSPLHF.

The J gene is TRBJ1-4, the V gene TRBV4-3; unclear D gene. Looked up from germline, CDR1 is LGHNA and CDR2 is YSLEER. V lost 1 base, J lost 7 bases, and 7 bases lay in between. CDR3 length: 13 amino acids. In nucleotides, the CDR3 is TGCGCCAGCAGCCAAGGCACAATTGAAAAACTGTTTTTT. Its protein product is CASSQGTIEKLFF.

The chain recombines TRBV19 with TRBJ1-1; D gene uncertain. V lost 6 bases, J lost 5 bases, and 16 bases lay in between. The length of the CDR3 is 14 residues. Germline loops: CDR1 LNHDA, CDR2 SQIVND (reference sequence). This chain's CDR3 is CASSLLDKRTEAFF. CDR3 coding DNA: TGTGCCAGTAGCCTCCTTGACAAACGTACTGAAGCTTTCTTT.

The chain couples TRBV5-1 to TRBJ2-1; D is perhaps TRBD1 or TRBD2 (6 bases each). Germline CDR1 and CDR2: SGHRS and YFSETQ. V was shortened by 4 bases and J by 10 bases, with 21 bases between the two germline ends. This CDR3 contains 15 residues. The CDR3 DNA reads as TGCGCCAGCAGCCTATTTGACGGGGGCGCATCCGAGCAGTTCTTC. Its translation: CASSLFDGGASEQFF.

The J gene is TRBJ1-2, the V gene TRBV10-3; D not resolved. Germline values: CDR1 ENHRY, CDR2 SYGVKD. CDR3 length: 12 residues. V was clipped by 2 bases and J by 6 bases, with 7 bases between them. The CDR3 spells CAISEPGDGYTF. In DNA, the CDR3 is TGTGCCATCAGTGAGCCTGGGGATGGCTACACCTTC.

This sequence joins TRBV10-3 and TRBJ2-2; D gene uncertain. The CDR3 totals 14 residues. V lost 5 bases, J lost 7 bases, and 14 bases lay in between. The germline V gene has CDR1 ENHRY and CDR2 SYGVKD. CDR3 sequence reads: CAISLTAWVGELFF. Written as DNA, the CDR3 is TGTGCCATCAGTTTAACAGCCTGGGTCGGGGAGCTGTTTTTT.

This CDR3 reads CASNRGDRDTGELFF. CDR3 bases: TGTGCCAGCAACCGTGGAGATCGGGACACCGGGGAGCTGTTTTTT. The chain combines TRBV9 with TRBJ2-2; no definite D call. The CDR3 spans 15 residues. V was cut by 6 bases and J by 3 bases, with 15 bases left in between. Germline CDR1 and CDR2: SGDLS and YYNGEE.

V gene TRBV7-2 combines with J gene TRBJ2-5; D gene ambiguous. The CDR3 extends over 15 amino acids. Germline V CDR1 and CDR2: SGHTA, FQGNSA. Trimming shortened V by 7 bases and J by 5 bases, and 20 bases separated the two germline ends. The CDR3 protein is CASKGFPDLRETQYF. The CDR3 coding sequence is TGTGCCAGCAAAGGGTTTCCTGACCTCCGGGAGACCCAGTACTTC.

V and J are TRBV29-1 and TRBJ1-2; tentative D call: TRBD1 (5 bases). The V and J ends lost 3 bases and 2 bases respectively, with 16 bases between them. Germline assignment: CDR1 SQVTM and CDR2 ANQGSEA. The CDR3 totals 15 residues. The CDR3 reads CSVDQGNTRNYGYTF. CDR3 sequence (DNA): TGCAGCGTTGATCAGGGTAACACGAGGAACTATGGCTACACCTTC. Complete variable domain (other parts from reference TRBV29-1 and TRBJ1-2): SAVISQKPSRDICQRGTSLTIQCQVDSQVTMMFWYRQQPGQSLTLIATANQGSEATYESGFVIDKFPISRPNLTFSTLTVSNMSPEDSSIYLCSVDQGNTRNYGYTFGSGTRLTVV.

This rearrangement joins TRBV7-2 to TRBJ1-1, with TRBD1 identical over 7 bases. This CDR3 has 15 amino acids. With V trimmed by 1 base and J by 0 bases, 2 bases remained unmatched. Germline V CDR1 and CDR2: SGHTA, FQGNSA. CDR3 in amino acids: CASSLDRGLNTEAFF. CDR3 coding DNA: TGTGCCAGCAGCTTAGATAGGGGGCTGAACACTGAAGCTTTCTTT.

The J gene is TRBJ1-1, the V gene TRBV6-6, with no clear D. Trimming stripped 2 bases from V and 1 base from J, with 5 bases between. This CDR3 has 13 amino acids. Germline CDR1 is MNHNY and CDR2 is SVGAGI (reference sequence). The CDR3 spells CASSYIGNTEAFF. The DNA for the CDR3 is TGTGCCAGCAGTTACATCGGGAACACTGAAGCTTTCTTT.

This clone has more than one count but fewer than ten. This chain joins TRBV6-5 and TRBJ2-2, with D uncertain. V lost 5 bases and J 0 bases, leaving 7 bases between the germline ends. Germline V gives CDR1 MNHEY, CDR2 SVGAGI. CDR3 length: 14 amino acids. The DNA for the CDR3 is TGTGCCAGCAGTAGGTACCCGAACACCGGGGAGCTGTTTTTT. Its translation is CASSRYPNTGELFF.

The J gene is TRBJ2-3, the V gene TRBV6-5; 8 bases agree with TRBD2. Germline values: CDR1 MNHEY, CDR2 SVGAGI. The CDR3 totals 15 residues. Unmatched junction bases numbered 7, after V lost 6 bases and J lost 2 bases. CDR3 residues: CASRYSGAPTDTQYF. In DNA, the CDR3 is TGTGCCAGCAGATATAGCGGGGCACCCACAGATACGCAGTATTTT.

This chain uses TRBV6-1 with TRBJ2-3; the match to TRBD2 covers 9 bases. The ends lost 4 bases at V and 1 base at J; junction bases unmatched: 6. The CDR3 is 16 amino acids. Germline CDR1 reads MNHNS; CDR2 reads SASEGT. CDR3 coding DNA: TGTGCCAGCAGTGCCGTAGCGGGAGTGGGCACAGATACGCAGTATTTT. Its protein is CASSAVAGVGTDTQYF.

The J gene is TRBJ1-2, the V gene TRBV28, with 7 bases matching TRBD1. Germline V gene sequence: CDR1 MDHEN, CDR2 SYDVKM. Trimming took 3 bases from V and 2 from J; bases not matched to a gene: 3. The CDR3 covers 14 residues. CDR3 sequence reads: CASSLTGKNYGYTF. CDR3 in DNA: TGTGCCAGCAGTTTGACAGGGAAGAACTATGGCTACACCTTC.

The chain joins TRBV29-1 to TRBJ2-5; TRBD2 is a possible D gene (6 bases). The germline gives CDR1 SQVTM, CDR2 ANQGSEA. Trimming stripped 4 bases from V and 4 bases from J, with 10 bases between. The CDR3 is made up of 12 amino acids. The CDR3 bases are TGCAGCGTTGCCGGGACTCGAGAGACCCAGTACTTC. It yields the protein CSVAGTRETQYF.

This clone was counted a few times. The chain recombines TRBV7-2 with TRBJ2-7, with TRBD2 matching 10 bases. The junction had 4 bases not matched to a gene; V was cut back by 2 bases and J by 3 bases. The CDR3 covers 15 residues. Per the germline V gene, CDR1 is SGHTA and CDR2 is FQGNSA. CDR3 protein: CASSLSLAGGYEQYF. CDR3 DNA sequence: TGTGCCAGCAGCTTATCTTTAGCGGGAGGCTACGAGCAGTACTTC. Variable domain in full (rest from reference TRBV7-2 and TRBJ2-7): GAGVSQSPSNKVTEKGKDVELRCDPISGHTALYWYRQSLGQGLEFLIYFQGNSAPDKSGLPSDRFSAERTGGSVSTLTIQRTQQEDSAVYLCASSLSLAGGYEQYFGPGTRLTVT.

The DNA of the CDR3 is TGTGCCAGCAGCGGAGTCGGACAGCTGAGGGGAGCTTTCTTT. It translates to CASSGVGQLRGAFF. This chain joins TRBV9 and TRBJ1-1; weak D call: TRBD1 (6 bases). This CDR3 is 14 amino acids long. Trimming shortened V by 3 bases and J by 10 bases, and 19 bases separated the two germline ends. Germline V gives CDR1 SGDLS, CDR2 YYNGEE.

This clone was detected only a few times. This chain uses TRBV11-2 with TRBJ2-4, with 9 bases lining up with TRBD2. After removal of 5 bases from V and 4 bases from J, the junction contained 3 bases not matched to a gene. The length of the CDR3 is 14 residues. The germline CDR1 and CDR2 sequences are SGHAT and FQNNGV. CDR3 nucleotides: TGTGCCAGCAGCCCTAGCGGGGCTAAAAACATTCAGTACTTC. Translated, it gives CASSPSGAKNIQYF.

The rearrangement uses TRBV19 and TRBJ2-1; 7 nucleotides line up with TRBD1. Germline V gene data show CDR1 as LNHDA and CDR2 as SQIVND (reference sequence). Trimming took 5 bases from V and 1 from J; bases not matched to a gene: 5. The CDR3 totals 15 residues. The CDR3 spells CASSSRQGSYNEQFF. The CDR3 region has the DNA TGTGCCAGTAGTTCCCGACAGGGATCCTACAATGAGCAGTTCTTC.

The V gene is TRBV5-4, the J gene TRBJ2-2; 11 bases match TRBD1. CDR1 and CDR2 from the germline V gene are SGHNT and YYREEE (reference sequence). V dropped 4 bases and J dropped 7; count of bases not matched to a gene: 6. This CDR3 has 15 residues. The CDR3 coding sequence is TGTGCCAGCAGCCTGGGACAGGGGGGCCACGGGGAGCTGTTTTTT. This translates into CASSLGQGGHGELFF.

V usage is TRBV28 and J usage is TRBJ2-3; D might be TRBD1 or TRBD2, each matching 5 bases. There are 15 residues in the CDR3. Trimming removed 5 bases from V and 4 bases from J, with 16 bases in between. Germline V CDR1 and CDR2: MDHEN, SYDVKM. Written as DNA, the CDR3 is TGTGCCAGCAGTCGTTCCGGGGTGGGGGCAGATACGCAGTATTTT. As protein: CASSRSGVGADTQYF.

The chain combines TRBV5-1 with TRBJ2-7, with no clear D. This CDR3 has 12 amino acids. V was cut by 0 bases and J by 4 bases, with 5 bases left in between. Germline V gene data show CDR1 as SGHRS and CDR2 as YFSETQ. The CDR3 is CASSLDGYEQYV. The DNA of the CDR3 is TGCGCCAGCAGCTTGGACGGATACGAGCAGTACGTC.

V usage is TRBV6-6 and J usage is TRBJ2-7, with D perhaps matching TRBD1 (5 bases). V lost 6 bases, J lost 6 bases, and 9 bases lay in between. Germline V lookup: CDR1 MNHNY, CDR2 SVGAGI (reference sequence). The CDR3 runs to 11 residues. The CDR3 protein is CASSLGLEQYV. The CDR3 DNA reads as TGTGCCAGCAGCTTGGGGCTCGAGCAGTACGTC.

This chain joins TRBV19 and TRBJ1-1; possibly TRBD1 for D (5 bases). The germline V gene has CDR1 LNHDA and CDR2 SQIVND (reference sequence). Trimming took 6 bases from V and 6 from J, leaving 11 bases between them. The CDR3 totals 12 residues. The CDR3 sequence: CASRGGKPEAFF. The CDR3 region has the DNA TGTGCCAGTAGGGGGGGTAAACCTGAAGCTTTCTTT.

The chain links TRBV7-9 to TRBJ2-2; D is uncertain. The CDR3 covers 14 residues. V shed 4 bases and J shed 1 base, with 7 bases lying between them. The germline gives CDR1 SEHNR, CDR2 FQNEAQ (reference sequence). CDR3 DNA sequence: TGTGCCAGCAGCTCCTTAGTGAACACCGGGGAGCTGTTTTTT. This sequence encodes CASSSLVNTGELFF. Full variable domain (missing parts from reference TRBV7-9 and TRBJ2-2): DTGVSQNPRHKITKRGQNVTFRCDPISEHNRLYWYRQTLGQGPEFLTYFQNEAQLEKSRLLSDRFSAERPKGSFSTLEIQRTEQGDSAMYLCASSSLVNTGELFFGEGSRLTVL.

This clone has more than one count but fewer than ten. This chain links TRBV28 with TRBJ1-4; 8 bases map to TRBD1. Germline-derived CDR1 and CDR2 are MDHEN and SYDVKM. This CDR3 spans 14 amino acids. V trimming: 5 bases; J trimming: 4 bases; junction bases outside the gene matches: 3. Here the CDR3 reads CASSRTGFNEKLFF. Written as DNA, the CDR3 is TGTGCCAGCAGTCGGACAGGGTTTAATGAAAAACTGTTTTTT. The full variable domain, with the rest looked up from reference TRBV28 and TRBJ1-4, is DVKVTQSSRYLVKRTGEKVFLECVQDMDHENMFWYRQDPGLGLRLIYFSYDVKMKEKGDIPEGYSVSREKKERFSLILESASTNQTSMYLCASSRTGFNEKLFFGSGTQLSVL.

This clone has just a few counts. DNA of the CDR3: TGCGCCAGCAGCCAGGTCTCCTCCGGGGGGAGTGAGCAGTTCTTC. Translated: CASSQVSSGGSEQFF. The rearrangement joins TRBV4-3 to TRBJ2-1, with 7 bases that match TRBD2. This CDR3 spans 15 amino acids. CDR1 and CDR2 (germline): LGHNA, YSLEER. V was pared by 3 bases and J by 9 bases, with 11 bases of the junction left unmatched.

The chain couples TRBV18 to TRBJ2-1, with D possibly being TRBD1 (6 bases). This CDR3 is built from 14 residues. Germline V lookup: CDR1 KGHSH, CDR2 LQKENI. The V gene lost 9 bases and the J gene lost 3 bases, with 15 bases spanning the gap. This CDR3 is CASSTRDNYNEQFF. The CDR3 DNA sequence: TGTGCCAGTTCCACCCGGGACAACTACAATGAGCAGTTCTTC.